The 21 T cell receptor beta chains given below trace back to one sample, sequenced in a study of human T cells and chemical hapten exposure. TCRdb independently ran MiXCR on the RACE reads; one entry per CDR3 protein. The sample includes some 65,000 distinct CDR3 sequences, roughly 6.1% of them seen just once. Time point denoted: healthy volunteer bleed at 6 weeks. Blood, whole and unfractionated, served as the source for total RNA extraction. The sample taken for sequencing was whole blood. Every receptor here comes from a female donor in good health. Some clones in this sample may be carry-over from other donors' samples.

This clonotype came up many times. The chain's CDR3 is CASKVSHDRAGYNEQFF. CDR3 nucleotides: TGTGCCAGCAAAGTCTCCCATGACAGGGCGGGGTACAATGAGCAGTTCTTC. The V call is TRBV6-1, the J call TRBJ2-1; possible D gene TRBD1, 7 bases. The germline CDR1 and CDR2 sequences are MNHNS and SASEGT. The CDR3 loop spans 17 amino acids. Between the trimmed V and J ends, which lost 7 bases and 4 bases, there was a span of 23 bases.

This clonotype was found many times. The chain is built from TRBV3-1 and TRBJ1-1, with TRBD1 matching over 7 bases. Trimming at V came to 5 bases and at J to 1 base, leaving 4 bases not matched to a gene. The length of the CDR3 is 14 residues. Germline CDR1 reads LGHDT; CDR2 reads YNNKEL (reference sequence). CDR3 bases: TGTGCCAGCAGCTGGGACAGCTGGAACACTGAAGCTTTCTTT. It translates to CASSWDSWNTEAFF.

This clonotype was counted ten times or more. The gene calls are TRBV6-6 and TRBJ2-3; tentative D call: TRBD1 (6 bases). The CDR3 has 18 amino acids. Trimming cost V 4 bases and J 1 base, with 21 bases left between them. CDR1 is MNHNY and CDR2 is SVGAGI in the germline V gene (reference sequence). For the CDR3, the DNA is TGTGCCAGCAGTTCGGTTTTCCGGGACACCGTAGGCACAGATACGCAGTATTTT. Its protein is CASSSVFRDTVGTDTQYF.

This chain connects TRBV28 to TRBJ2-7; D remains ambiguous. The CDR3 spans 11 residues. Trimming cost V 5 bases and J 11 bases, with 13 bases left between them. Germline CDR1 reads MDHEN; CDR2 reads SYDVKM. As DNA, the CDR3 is TGTGCCAGCAGTCAAACCCCGGATAAGTACTTC. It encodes CASSQTPDKYF.

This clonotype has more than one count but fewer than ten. The CDR3 DNA follows: TGTGCCAGCAGTGGACAAGAGACCCAGTACTTC. It is translated as CASSGQETQYF. The chain carries TRBV2 and TRBJ2-5; no clear D. V was clipped by 4 bases and J by 2 bases, with 2 bases between them. Germline V lookup: CDR1 SNHLY, CDR2 FYNNEI. CDR3 size: 11 residues.

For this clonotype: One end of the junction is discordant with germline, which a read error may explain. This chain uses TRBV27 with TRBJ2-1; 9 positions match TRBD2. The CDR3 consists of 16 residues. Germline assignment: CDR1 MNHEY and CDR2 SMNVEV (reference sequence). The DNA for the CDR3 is TGTACCAGCAGTTTAAATGCGGGAGGGCCCTCCAATGAGCAGTTCTTC. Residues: CTSSLNAGGPSNEQFF.

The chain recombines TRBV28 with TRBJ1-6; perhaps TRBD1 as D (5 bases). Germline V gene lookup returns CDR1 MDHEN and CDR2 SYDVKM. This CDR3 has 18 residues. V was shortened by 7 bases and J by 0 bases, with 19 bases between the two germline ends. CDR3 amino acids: CASTITGRRSSYNSPLHF. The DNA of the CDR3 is TGTGCCAGCACTATAACGGGACGCAGGAGCTCCTATAATTCACCCCTCCACTTT.

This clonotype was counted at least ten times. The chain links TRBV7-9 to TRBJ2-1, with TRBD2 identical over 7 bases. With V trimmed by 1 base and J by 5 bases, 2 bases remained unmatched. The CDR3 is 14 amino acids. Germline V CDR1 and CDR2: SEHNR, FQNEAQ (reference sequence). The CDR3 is CASSLGGGDNEQFF. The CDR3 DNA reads TGTGCCAGCAGCTTAGGGGGAGGGGACAATGAGCAGTTCTTC.

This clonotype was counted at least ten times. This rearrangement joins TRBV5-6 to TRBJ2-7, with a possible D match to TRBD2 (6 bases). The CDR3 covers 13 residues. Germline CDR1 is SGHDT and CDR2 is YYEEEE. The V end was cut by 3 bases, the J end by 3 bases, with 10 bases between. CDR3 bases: TGTGCCAGCAGCTCCCTTAGCGGCTACGAGCAGTACTTC. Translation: CASSSLSGYEQYF.

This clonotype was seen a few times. The CDR3 reads CAISERGQGNTEAFF. The CDR3, as DNA: TGTGCCATCAGTGAGAGAGGACAGGGGAACACTGAAGCTTTCTTT. The chain employs TRBV10-3 and TRBJ1-1, with TRBD1 identical over 8 bases. In germline, CDR1 is ENHRY, CDR2 SYGVKD. This CDR3 has 15 residues. Losses at the gene ends were 2 bases for V and 1 base for J; bases not matched to a gene: 3.

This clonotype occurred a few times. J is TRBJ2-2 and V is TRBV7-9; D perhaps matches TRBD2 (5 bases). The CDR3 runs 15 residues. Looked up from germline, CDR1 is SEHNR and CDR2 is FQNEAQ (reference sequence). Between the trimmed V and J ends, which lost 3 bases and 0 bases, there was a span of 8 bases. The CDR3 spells CASSLALANTGELFF. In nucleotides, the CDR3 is TGTGCCAGCAGCTTGGCACTAGCGAACACCGGGGAGCTGTTTTTT.

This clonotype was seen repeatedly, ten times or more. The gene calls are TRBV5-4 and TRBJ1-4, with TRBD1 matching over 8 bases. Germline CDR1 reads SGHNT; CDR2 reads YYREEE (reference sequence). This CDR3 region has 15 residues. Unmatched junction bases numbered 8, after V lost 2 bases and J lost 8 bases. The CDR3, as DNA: TGTGCCAGCAGCTTCCGAGACAGGGGAGGCGAAAAACTGTTTTTT. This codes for CASSFRDRGGEKLFF.

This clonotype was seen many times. The CDR3, as DNA: TGTGCCAGCAAAATACGGGTCGGTAGCTATGGCTACACCTTC. Translated: CASKIRVGSYGYTF. The chain is built from TRBV6-6 and TRBJ1-2; no clear D. The CDR3 length is 14 residues. Germline V CDR1 and CDR2: MNHNY, SVGAGI (reference sequence). Trimming removed 7 bases at V and 4 bases at J, with 16 bases between.

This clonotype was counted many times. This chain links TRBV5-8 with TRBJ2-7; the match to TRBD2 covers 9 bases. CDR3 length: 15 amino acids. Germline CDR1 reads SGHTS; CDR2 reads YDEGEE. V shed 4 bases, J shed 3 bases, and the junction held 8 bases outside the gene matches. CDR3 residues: CASSLLAGRFYEQYF. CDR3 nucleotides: TGTGCCAGCAGCCTCCTAGCGGGACGATTCTACGAGCAGTACTTC.

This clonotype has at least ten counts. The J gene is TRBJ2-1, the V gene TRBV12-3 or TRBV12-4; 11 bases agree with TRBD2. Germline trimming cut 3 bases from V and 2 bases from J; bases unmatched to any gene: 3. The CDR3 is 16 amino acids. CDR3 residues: CASSFLAGGAYNEQFF. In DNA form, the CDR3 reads TGTGCCAGCAGTTTCCTAGCGGGAGGCGCCTACAATGAGCAGTTCTTC.

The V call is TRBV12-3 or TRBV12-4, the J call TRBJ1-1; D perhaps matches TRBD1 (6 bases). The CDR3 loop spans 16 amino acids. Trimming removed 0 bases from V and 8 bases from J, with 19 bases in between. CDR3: CASSLAFTGWAPEAFF. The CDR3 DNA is TGTGCCAGCAGTTTAGCGTTCACAGGGTGGGCCCCCGAAGCTTTCTTT.

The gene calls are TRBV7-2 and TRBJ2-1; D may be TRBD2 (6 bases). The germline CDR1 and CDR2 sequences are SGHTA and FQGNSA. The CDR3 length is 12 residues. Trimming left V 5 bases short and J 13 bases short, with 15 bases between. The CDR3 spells CASSTYLAEQFF. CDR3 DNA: TGTGCCAGCAGCACATATTTAGCGGAACAGTTCTTC.

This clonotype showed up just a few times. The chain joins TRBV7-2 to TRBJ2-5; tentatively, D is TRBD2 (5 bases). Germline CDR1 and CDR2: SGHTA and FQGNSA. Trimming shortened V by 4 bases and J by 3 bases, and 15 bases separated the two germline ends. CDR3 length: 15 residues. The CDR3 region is CASSSALEREETQYF. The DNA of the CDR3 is TGTGCCAGCAGCTCAGCACTCGAGAGGGAAGAGACCCAGTACTTC.

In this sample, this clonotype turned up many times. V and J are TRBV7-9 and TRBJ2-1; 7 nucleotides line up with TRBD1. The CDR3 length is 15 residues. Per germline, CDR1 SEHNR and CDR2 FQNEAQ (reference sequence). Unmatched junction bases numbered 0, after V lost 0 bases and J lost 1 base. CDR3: CASSLAQGSYNEQFF. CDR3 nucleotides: TGTGCCAGCAGCTTAGCACAGGGGTCCTACAATGAGCAGTTCTTC. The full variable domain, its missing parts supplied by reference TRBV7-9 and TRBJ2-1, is DTGVSQNPRHKITKRGQNVTFRCDPISEHNRLYWYRQTLGQGPEFLTYFQNEAQLEKSRLLSDRFSAERPKGSFSTLEIQRTEQGDSAMYLCASSLAQGSYNEQFFGPGTRLTVL.

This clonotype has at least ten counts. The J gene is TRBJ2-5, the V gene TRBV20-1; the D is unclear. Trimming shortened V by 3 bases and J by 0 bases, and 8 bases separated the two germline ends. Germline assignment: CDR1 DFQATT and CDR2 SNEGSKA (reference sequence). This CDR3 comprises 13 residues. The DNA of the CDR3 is TGCAGTGCTAGTCTAAGCTACCAAGAGACCCAGTACTTC. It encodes CSASLSYQETQYF.

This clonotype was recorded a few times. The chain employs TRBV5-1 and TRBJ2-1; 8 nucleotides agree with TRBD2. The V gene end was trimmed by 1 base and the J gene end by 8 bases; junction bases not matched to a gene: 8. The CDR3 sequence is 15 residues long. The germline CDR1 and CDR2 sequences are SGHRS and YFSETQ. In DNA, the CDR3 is TGCGCCAGCAGCTTGATGTGGCGGGAGGATGATGAGCAGTTCTTC. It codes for CASSLMWREDDEQFF.